This TCR beta chain is drawn from a study of T cells in women clearing cervical HPV infection. Findings of the study overall: It is unknown whether associations predate infection; no effector/memory or HPV-specific sorting. Controls had more TRBV6-7 (approximately 0.15%) than cases (approximately 0.11%).

Worth noting for this clone: Its antigen is unidentified. The read terminates 3 residues ahead of where the CDR3 ends, so the germline J gene completes it.

Measured with immunoSEQ multiplex PCR; TCRdb has only the in-frame clones, and not every one. This table holds over 25,000 clones. The ends were cut back, 6 bases at V and 0 bases at J, with 18 bases in the middle. The CDR3 has 16 residues. The germline V gene encodes CDR1 DFQATT and CDR2 SNEGSKA (reference sequence). The sample was blood buffy coat. V gene TRBV20-1 combines with J gene TRBJ2-1; D remains unclear. This receptor was taken from a woman between 18 and 69 years old with a cervical HPV16 infection that either progressed to CIN3+ or cleared (not recorded which). This chain's CDR3 is CSASAFRVSSYNEQFF. CDR3 DNA, as far as it was read: TGCAGTGCGTCGGCTTTTCGGGTTAGCTCCTACAATGAG.